These 17 T cell receptor beta chains originate from one sample sequenced in a study of blood T cell repertoires in COVID-19. Data came from immunoSEQ multiplex PCR; TCRdb stores just in-frame clones and leaves some out. Of approximately 330,000 clones detected, 90% appear once; the ten largest clones hold roughly 1%. Material for sequencing was peripheral blood. The receptor set was obtained from a woman aged 40 to 50 with COVID-19, enrolled during active disease.

The chain uses TRBV7-9 and TRBJ1-4; no definite D call. There are 15 residues in the CDR3. Trimming pared 2 bases from V and 0 bases from J, leaving 7 bases between. From germline, CDR1 is SEHNR and CDR2 FQNEAQ (reference sequence). CDR3 amino acids: CASSLSRPTNEKLFF. The DNA of the CDR3 is TGTGCCAGCAGCTTAAGCAGGCCAACTAATGAAAAACTGTTTTTT.

This clone was picked up one time. This rearrangement joins TRBV14 to TRBJ2-5; D might be TRBD2 (6 bases). CDR1 and CDR2 (germline): SGHDN, FVKESK. CDR3 length: 14 amino acids. Trimming pared 4 bases from V and 7 bases from J, leaving 16 bases between. The CDR3 region is CASSLAGTVGTQYF. In DNA, the CDR3 is TGTGCCAGCAGCCTTGCCGGGACTGTAGGGACCCAGTACTTC.

This CDR3 is CASSFSAGANVLTF. CDR3 coding DNA: TGTGCCAGCAGTTTTTCGGCTGGGGCCAACGTCCTGACTTTC. J is TRBJ2-6 and V is TRBV28; D not certain. The CDR3 spans 14 residues. V gave up 3 bases and J gave up 2 bases, with 5 bases separating them. Germline lookup yields CDR1 MDHEN and CDR2 SYDVKM.

The chain is built from TRBV28 and TRBJ1-6; weak D call: TRBD1 (6 bases). CDR1 is MDHEN and CDR2 is SYDVKM in the germline V gene. Between the trimmed V and J ends, which lost 3 bases and 8 bases, there was a span of 14 bases. This CDR3 is 15 amino acids long. The CDR3 region has the DNA TGTGCCAGCAGTTTTAACGGGGGGCGCGATTCACCCCTCCACTTT. This sequence encodes CASSFNGGRDSPLHF.

The chain employs TRBV28 and TRBJ2-1, with a possible D match to TRBD2 (5 bases). The CDR3 is made up of 12 amino acids. Germline V gene sequence: CDR1 MDHEN, CDR2 SYDVKM. Between the trimmed V and J ends, which lost 6 bases and 7 bases, there was a span of 10 bases. As DNA, the CDR3 is TGTGCCAGCAGACTAGTGAGTAATGAGCAGTTCTTC. Translated, it gives CASRLVSNEQFF.

This sequence joins TRBV6-5 and TRBJ2-5; D remains unclear. In germline, CDR1 is MNHEY, CDR2 SVGAGI. V was cut by 6 bases and J by 1 base, with 3 bases left in between. CDR3 size: 11 residues. The CDR3 loop is CASSGQETQYF. CDR3 sequence (DNA): TGTGCCAGCAGCGGCCAAGAGACCCAGTACTTC.

The genes are TRBV28 and TRBJ1-1, with D perhaps matching TRBD1 (6 bases). This CDR3 is built from 15 residues. V was cut by 2 bases and J by 4 bases, with 14 bases left in between. Germline V gene sequence: CDR1 MDHEN, CDR2 SYDVKM. The CDR3 reads CASSLQHRRGTEAFF. CDR3 sequence (DNA): TGTGCCAGCAGTTTACAACACCGCAGGGGCACTGAAGCTTTCTTT.

The chain has TRBV25-1 and TRBJ1-6, with unresolved D. V was clipped by 4 bases and J by 5 bases, with 12 bases between them. The germline V gene has CDR1 MGHDK and CDR2 SYGVNS. The CDR3 contains 15 residues. The CDR3 protein is CASSGFPGNNSPLHF. The CDR3 nucleotides are TGTGCCAGCAGTGGCTTCCCCGGGAATAATTCACCCCTCCACTTT. Based on the CDR3 plus reference TRBV25-1 and TRBJ1-6, the full variable domain is EADIYQTPRYLVIGTGKKITLECSQTMGHDKMYWYQQDPGMELHLIHYSYGVNSTEKGDLSSESTVSRIRTEHFPLTLESARPSHTSQYLCASSGFPGNNSPLHFGNGTRLTVT.

The rearrangement joins TRBV11-2 to TRBJ1-1; 9 bases line up with TRBD1. Trimming at V came to 6 bases and at J to 3 bases, leaving 5 bases not matched to a gene. The CDR3 covers 14 residues. Germline CDR1 reads SGHAT; CDR2 reads FQNNGV. CDR3 loop: CASSRGQGHTEAFF. The CDR3 DNA follows: TGTGCCAGCAGTCGAGGACAGGGGCACACTGAAGCTTTCTTT.

This chain links TRBV5-6 with TRBJ1-1; the D gene is possibly TRBD1 (6 bases). The CDR3 runs to 14 residues. V was clipped by 2 bases and J by 6 bases, with 14 bases between them. Germline loops: CDR1 SGHDT, CDR2 YYEEEE. This chain's CDR3 is CASSFPLTGAEAFF. For the CDR3, the DNA is TGTGCCAGCAGCTTCCCTCTGACAGGCGCTGAAGCTTTCTTT.

This chain uses TRBV6-5 with TRBJ2-3, with 12 bases matching TRBD2. CDR3 length equals 15 residues. The J segment lost 3 bases and the V segment lost 8 bases, leaving 6 bases of the junction unmatched. From germline, CDR1 is MNHEY and CDR2 SVGAGI. CDR3 bases: TGTGCCAGCGCCGGACTAGCGGGAAAGACAGATACGCAGTATTTT. Protein sequence: CASAGLAGKTDTQYF.

The gene calls are TRBV5-4 and TRBJ2-1; TRBD2 matches at 8 bases. The CDR3 is 15 residues long. V gave up 4 bases and J gave up 2 bases; unmatched junction bases: 5. Looked up from germline, CDR1 is SGHNT and CDR2 is YYREEE (reference sequence). CDR3 DNA sequence: TGTGCCAGCAGCCTTAGCGGGGCAACCTACAATGAGCAGTTCTTC. Protein sequence: CASSLSGATYNEQFF.

CDR3: CASSSGLVGETQYF. The CDR3 region has the DNA TGTGCCAGCAGCTCCGGACTAGTAGGAGAGACCCAGTACTTC. The chain combines TRBV7-2 with TRBJ2-5, with 7 bases fitting TRBD2. V gave up 4 bases and J gave up 4 bases; unmatched junction bases: 6. The CDR3 covers 14 residues. Germline assignment: CDR1 SGHTA and CDR2 FQGNSA.

This rearrangement joins TRBV5-1 to TRBJ1-5, with unresolved D. Germline values: CDR1 SGHRS, CDR2 YFSETQ. CDR3 length equals 15 residues. V lost 2 bases and J lost 5, with 14 bases in between. CDR3 amino acids: CASSLGPEEDQPQHF. CDR3 bases: TGCGCCAGCAGCTTAGGACCCGAGGAGGATCAGCCCCAGCATTTT.

This clone has a single count. This rearrangement joins TRBV3-1 (or the pseudogene TRBV3-2) to TRBJ1-4; 8 nucleotides match TRBD1. The CDR3 totals 13 residues. The V and J ends lost 4 bases and 11 bases, in that order; junction bases with no gene match: 6. Germline V lookup: CDR1 LGHDT, CDR2 YNNKEL (reference sequence). CDR3 amino acids: CASSRDRGRKLFF. CDR3 bases: TGTGCCAGCAGCCGAGACAGGGGACGGAAACTGTTTTTT.

The DNA of the CDR3 is TGTGCCAGCAGCTTAGCGGCGGGAGGGCCGATCAATGAGCAGTTCTTC. It translates to CASSLAAGGPINEQFF. This chain links TRBV11-1 with TRBJ2-1; 9 nucleotides align to TRBD2. There are 16 residues in the CDR3. V gave up 0 bases and J gave up 6 bases; unmatched junction bases: 6. Germline-derived CDR1 and CDR2 are SGHAT and FQDESV (reference sequence). The variable domain in full, with the rest retrieved from reference TRBV11-1 and TRBJ2-1, is EAEVAQSPRYKITEKSQAVAFWCDPISGHATLYWYRQILGQGPELLVQFQDESVVDDSQLPKDRFSAERLKGVDSTLKIQPAELGDSAMYLCASSLAAGGPINEQFFGPGTRLTVL.

V usage is TRBV30 and J usage is TRBJ1-3; 7 nucleotides align to TRBD1. The CDR3 is made up of 15 amino acids. Trimming removed 1 base from V and 7 bases from J; junction bases left unmatched: 10. CDR1 GTSNPN and CDR2 SVGIG come from the germline V gene (reference sequence). DNA for the CDR3: TGTGCCTGGAGTGGGGGACAGCCGATTGGGAACACCATATATTTT. This encodes CAWSGGQPIGNTIYF.